This T cell receptor beta chain was profiled in a study of T cell changes during pregnancy in multiple sclerosis. This CDR3 comprises 16 residues. V was clipped by 0 bases and J by 3 bases, with 15 bases between them. Assay used: immunoSEQ multiplex PCR; TCRdb lists only in-frame clones, some missing. Altogether some 70,000 clones are present, almost 95% being singletons, with the ten largest covering under 3.5%. Here the sequenced sample was CD8+ T cells from peripheral blood mononuclear cells, taken in the third trimester of pregnancy. This TCR came from a female donor in good health, enrolled as a control in a pregnancy study. The chain couples TRBV5-3 to TRBJ2-5, with D possibly being TRBD1 (6 bases). TRBV5-3 is an ORF for which the function is uncertain. CDR3 DNA: TGTGCCAGAAGCTTGGCGTGTTTCAGGGGAGAAGAGACCCAGTACTTC. Amino acid sequence: CARSLACFRGEETQYF.